Below, one T cell receptor beta chain is given with its context. This clonotype showed up many times. What antigen it recognizes has not been identified. Qualities for individual bases were not recorded, and no much larger clone is one base off. According to the germline V gene, CDR1 reads SGHAT and CDR2 reads FQNNGV. Germline trimming: 4 bases from V, 7 bases from J; junction bases outside gene matches: 4. The CDR3 spans 13 residues, from the cysteine through the phenylalanine. The retained sequence is limited to the CDR3, 39 bases, with the frame set at the first base. The TCR beta CDR3 regions were amplified from RNA transcripts. The first round of RT-PCR for the TCR CDR3 was performed with the HTBI primer set and the Qiagen OneStep RT-PCR kit. Libraries were constructed in a second round of multiplex PCR, after which size selection and purification were performed. Sequencing of the libraries was done on an Illumina HiSeq2000 using paired-end 100 bp reads. The paper's data handling went like this. SOAPnuke was used to process the raw data, removing reads that contained adapters or uncalled bases, had a mean Phred below 15, or lacked an exact match to the constant primer or identifier. High-quality paired reads were merged using COPE v1.2.5, and each unique nucleotide sequence was defined as a clonotype. Clonotypes were aligned to IMGT TRBV, TRBD and TRBJ reference segments using MiTCR v1.1. Only V-J combinations with frequency above 0.0001, covering 98% to 99.2% of repertoires, were analysed. A TCS score was defined as the ratio of F50 (clonal expansion) to E x V (chaos), with BLOSUM62-based TCRdist applied between CDR3 peptides within each V-J. Welch's t-statistics and random forest reduced roughly 530 V-J features to about 13, which were used in a naive Bayes classifier (R e1071). The public sequencing data were trimmed at Q25 with fastp and processed into clonotypes with MiXCR by TCRdb, which kept only in-frame beta chains. Entries that share a CDR3 protein sequence are merged under the most common genes and DNA. V and J calls and clone size were set by TCRdb, not the authors. The sample table contains under 450,000 distinct CDR3 sequences; only one count was recorded for about a sixth of them. The ten largest clones add up to 13% to 15% of the sample.

The data derive from a study of T cells in Graves' hyperthyroidism and ophthalmopathy (dated by TCRdb to the late 2010s). About the investigation overall: Peripheral blood samples were taken at initial diagnosis, before any treatment was given. A discovery cohort of about 100 patients, roughly 45 with Graves' ophthalmopathy and approximately 55 with stable Graves' hyperthyroidism, was used to find distinguishing TCR V-J signatures. Prospective prediction of ophthalmopathy was tested in an independent validation cohort of some 20 hyperthyroidism patients and some 17 patients who later progressed to ophthalmopathy. The roughly 91 discovery patients were randomly split 7:3 into training and test sets. In addition, the study compared T-cell repertoires in thyroid tissue and in blood from about 6 Graves' hyperthyroidism patients. Following sampling, methimazole starting at 30 mg daily was given to hyperthyroidism patients, and high-dose intravenous methylprednisolone was given to ophthalmopathy patients. According to the paper, TCR Vbeta CDR3 sequencing was carried out on 135 peripheral blood samples, which came from approximately 41 ophthalmopathy, 75 or so hyperthyroidism and approximately 17 progressor patients.

Stable Graves' hyperthyroidism was defined as no progression to ophthalmopathy during 18 months of follow-up. Hyperthyroidism patients were newly diagnosed, had a disease duration of under 2 months, and were aged 18 to 65 years. The study excluded patients with uncontrolled infections, other autoimmune diseases, pregnancy or lactation. Diagnoses were established on the basis of clinical symptoms, serum thyroxine and TRAb, thyroid ultrasound, and orbital computed tomography. Ficoll-Paque density gradient centrifugation was used to isolate PBMCs from around 10 ml of fresh peripheral blood. Total RNA was extracted with Trizol reagent, and quality was checked on an Agilent 2100 Bioanalyzer. Study-level results and caveats: In validation, the model predicted progression to ophthalmopathy with approximately 69% sensitivity and roughly 75% specificity, a median of around six months before onset. Blood samples also contained most of the expanded thyroid clonotypes (frequency above 0.001), which suggests that blood repertoires may reflect thyroid immune responses. Ophthalmopathy was separated from stable hyperthyroidism by a 13 V-J signature model, with about 86% sensitivity and 81% to 83% specificity obtained in cross-validation and 80%/75% obtained in testing. No statistical method was used to fix the sample size in advance, and group allocation was not hidden from the investigators.

Sample: blood. The V and J genes are TRBV11-2 and TRBJ2-1, and 7 junctional nucleotides match TRBD1. The source of this sequence is a woman aged 18-30 years with Graves' hyperthyroidism. The DNA is as follows: TGTGCCAGCAGCTCGAGACAGGGAAATGAGCAGTTCTTC. This is translated as CASSSRQGNEQFF.